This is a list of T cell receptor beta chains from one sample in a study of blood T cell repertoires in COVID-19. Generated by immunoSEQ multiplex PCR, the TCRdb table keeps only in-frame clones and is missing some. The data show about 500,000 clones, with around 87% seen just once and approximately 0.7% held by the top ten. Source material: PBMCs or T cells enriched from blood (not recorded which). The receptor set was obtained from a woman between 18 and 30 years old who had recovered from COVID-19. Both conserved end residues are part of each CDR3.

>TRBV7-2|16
CASSSSPRVRDYGYTF
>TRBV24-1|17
CATSDPVTTGSYNEQFF
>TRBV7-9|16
CASSLVPSRRDTEAFF
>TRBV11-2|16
CASSSTRATGKRGYTF
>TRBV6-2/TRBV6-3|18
CASSYKGLAGGNPYEQYF
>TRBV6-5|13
CAIAGSLNTEAFF
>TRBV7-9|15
CASSLYTGGTDTQYF
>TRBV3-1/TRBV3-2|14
CASSATGQGYEQYF
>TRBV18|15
CASSPEAGDGSPLHF
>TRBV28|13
CASSLGGSQPQHF
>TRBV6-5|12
CASSRTYNEQFF
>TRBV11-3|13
CASSRGQSETQYF
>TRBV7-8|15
CASSLEIRRVDEQYF
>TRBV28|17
CASSFTGSPSYNSPLHF
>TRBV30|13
CAWSVLLGYEQYF
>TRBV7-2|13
CASSLVEAGEQYF
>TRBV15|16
CATSRGQGGRTGELFF
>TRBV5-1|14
CASSLEGGDTEAFF
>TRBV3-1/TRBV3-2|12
CASSLQGDTQYF
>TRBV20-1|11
CSAGQDYEQYF
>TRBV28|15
CASISPGDPNYGYTF
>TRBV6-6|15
CASSYRAPLSYEQYF
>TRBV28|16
CASSLSPGGEEETQYF
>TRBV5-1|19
CASSSRTPLSGGFTDTQYF
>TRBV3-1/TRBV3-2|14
CASSNAAGSREQYF
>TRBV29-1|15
CSPIPGQGRYQPQHF
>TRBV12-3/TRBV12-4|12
CASSLERQPQHF
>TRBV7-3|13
CASSFSGTGEAFF
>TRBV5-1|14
CASSPAGSVTEAFF
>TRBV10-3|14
CASRGAGVRETQYF
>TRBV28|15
CASSSGTGDTGELFF
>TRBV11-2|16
CASSLVSGLGREKLFF
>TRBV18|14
CASSLGGNHYEQYF
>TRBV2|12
CASSDGFQPQHF
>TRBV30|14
CAWSVGGSRNEQFF
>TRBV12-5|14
CASGPGTVGDTQYF
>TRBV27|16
CASSTQGGASTDTQYF
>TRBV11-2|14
CASSLDRVDDEQFF
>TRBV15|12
CATTDRNTEAFF
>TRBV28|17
CASSWRGRASANYGYTF
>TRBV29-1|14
CSVERGGQNTEAFF
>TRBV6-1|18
CASSEARRDAGGRTEAFF
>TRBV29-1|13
CSVAMILGNTIYF
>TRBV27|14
CASSFGQGNSPLHF
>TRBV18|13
CASSQQGSYEQYF